This TCR beta chain derives from a study of blood T cells in healthy people across ages. Study information: Template switching picked up about one barcoded beta molecule for each two T cells.

It was with a sample-barcoded 5' primer and a J-beta primer mix that a second PCR of about 6 to 11 cycles was run. TCRdb reprocessed the 5' RACE reads via MiXCR and lists one record per CDR3 protein. The sample has approximately 690,000 distinct CDR3 sequences, over 40% seen once. This clonotype was seen more than once but under ten times. Antigen specificity is unknown. General study results and limits: CMV infection status of these donors was not known. There was a strong correlation between TCR beta diversity and naive T cell percentage.

V was shortened by 4 bases and J by 8 bases, with 20 bases between the two germline ends. Germline CDR1 is DFQATT and CDR2 is SNEGSKA (reference sequence). The CDR3 has 14 amino acids. The TCR originated in a man older than 75 in good health. Material for sequencing was blood. V is TRBV20-1 and J is TRBJ2-5; a weak D match, TRBD2 (5 bases). The CDR3 here is CSANNPTSGRTQYF. The DNA for the CDR3 is TGCAGTGCTAATAATCCGACATCGGGGAGAACCCAGTACTTC.